What follows are 20 T cell receptor beta chains derived from one specimen sequenced in a study of cytomegalovirus exposure and HLA in healthy donors. It was with 60 Vbeta and 13 Jbeta primers that the PCR ran. The method was immunoSEQ multiplex PCR; TCRdb's version includes in-frame clones alone and lacks a portion of them. The table shows 130,000 or so clones, with more than 70% occurring only once. The material sequenced was PBMCs. The receptors come from a male donor in good health and CMV-seronegative.

The chain is built from TRBV2 and TRBJ2-3, with D hard to call. Germline CDR1 reads SNHLY; CDR2 reads FYNNEI. The CDR3 has 13 amino acids. V was pared by 10 bases and J by 2 bases, with 13 bases between. CDR3 in amino acids: CAIVEPITDTQYF. CDR3 bases: TGTGCCATCGTCGAGCCGATCACAGATACGCAGTATTTT.

CDR3 in DNA: TGTGCCAGCAGTTTTACTAGCGGGGGGGCACCGGGGGAGCTGTTTTTT. It translates to CASSFTSGGAPGELFF. This chain links TRBV2 with TRBJ2-2, with TRBD2 identical over 13 bases. CDR1 is SNHLY, CDR2 FYNNEI, per germline. The ends lost 5 bases at V and 8 bases at J; junction bases unmatched: 8. This CDR3 comprises 16 residues.

This clone showed up just once. V gene TRBV29-1 combines with J gene TRBJ1-1; D perhaps matches TRBD1 (5 bases). V was cut by 1 base and J by 2 bases, with 11 bases left in between. The CDR3 has 14 residues. In germline, CDR1 is SQVTM, CDR2 ANQGSEA. CDR3 region: CSVEGGGVNTEAFF. The DNA for the CDR3 is TGCAGCGTTGAAGGGGGGGGAGTAAACACTGAAGCTTTCTTT.

This clone occurred once. The same CDR3 also results from other DNA sequences found in this sample. The chain has TRBV5-6 and TRBJ2-5, with D unresolved. Trimming stripped 3 bases from V and 1 base from J, with 4 bases between. The germline V gene encodes CDR1 SGHDT and CDR2 YYEEEE. The CDR3 consists of 12 residues. The CDR3 DNA reads as TGTGCCAGCAGCTCGGGCCAAGAGACCCAGTACTTC. This gives the protein CASSSGQETQYF.

The chain is built from TRBV2 and TRBJ2-5, with TRBD1 matching 7 bases. In germline, CDR1 is SNHLY, CDR2 FYNNEI. CDR3 length: 16 residues. With V trimmed by 1 base and J by 5 bases, 10 bases remained unmatched. CDR3 DNA: TGTGCCAGCAGTGAAGGTTTCGGACAGGATCAGGAGACCCAGTACTTC. Translating gives CASSEGFGQDQETQYF.

The chain recombines TRBV4-1 with TRBJ1-2; D might be TRBD1 (5 bases). The V gene lost 0 bases and the J gene lost 4 bases, with 12 bases spanning the gap. Looked up from germline, CDR1 is MGHRA and CDR2 is YSYEKL. CDR3 length equals 15 residues. CDR3 DNA: TGCGCCAGCAGCCAAGAAAATGGGGGAGGCTATGGCTACACCTTC. It yields the protein CASSQENGGGYGYTF.

The chain has TRBV19 and TRBJ2-1; 8 bases map to TRBD1. Unmatched junction bases numbered 5, after V lost 5 bases and J lost 5 bases. The CDR3 length is 14 residues. CDR1 LNHDA and CDR2 SQIVND come from the germline V gene (reference sequence). The CDR3 spells CASSHQGAHNEQFF. The CDR3 nucleotides read TGTGCCAGTAGTCATCAGGGGGCCCACAATGAGCAGTTCTTC.

CDR3 nucleotides: TGTGCCAGCAGTCTGCCAGGTTACAATCAGCCCCAGCATTTT. Translating it yields CASSLPGYNQPQHF. V gene TRBV5-6 combines with J gene TRBJ1-5; D gene ambiguous. V lost 5 bases and J lost 3, with 12 bases in between. The CDR3 covers 14 residues. Germline-derived CDR1 and CDR2 are SGHDT and YYEEEE.

The chain links TRBV27 to TRBJ1-2; no firm D call. In germline, CDR1 is MNHEY, CDR2 SMNVEV (reference sequence). Trimming removed 3 bases at V and 4 bases at J, with 12 bases between. The CDR3 runs 14 residues. The CDR3 here is CASSLDPRGYGYTF. The DNA of the CDR3 is TGTGCCAGCAGTTTGGATCCACGCGGCTATGGCTACACCTTC.

This clone was detected only once. The chain uses TRBV5-6 and TRBJ1-1; 7 bases are shared with TRBD1. The CDR3 runs to 17 residues. The J segment lost 6 bases and the V segment lost 4 bases, leaving 18 bases of the junction unmatched. The V gene's germline CDR1 is SGHDT and CDR2 YYEEEE. CDR3 in DNA: TGTGCCAGCAGCGTGGACAGGTTTTCAGGTCCAATGGCTGAAGCTTTCTTT. It is translated as CASSVDRFSGPMAEAFF.

V usage is TRBV5-6 and J usage is TRBJ2-7; a weak D match, TRBD1 (6 bases). Between the trimmed V and J ends, which lost 1 base and 2 bases, there was a span of 10 bases. CDR1 SGHDT and CDR2 YYEEEE come from the germline V gene. The CDR3 is 14 residues long. CDR3 nucleotides: TGTGCCAGCAGCTTGTTACAGGGTACCTACGAGCAGTACTTC. Translating gives CASSLLQGTYEQYF.

The chain recombines TRBV5-1 with TRBJ2-5; tentative D call: TRBD2 (5 bases). The CDR3 has 14 amino acids. Trimming pared 3 bases from V and 2 bases from J, leaving 11 bases between. The V gene's germline CDR1 is SGHRS and CDR2 YFSETQ. This CDR3 reads CASSSSGPQETQYF. Here the CDR3 DNA reads TGCGCCAGCAGCTCAAGCGGACCTCAAGAGACCCAGTACTTC.

This clone was recorded only once. The V gene is TRBV19, the J gene TRBJ1-5; D is perhaps TRBD1 (6 bases). This CDR3 has 14 residues. Trimming removed 6 bases from V and 3 bases from J, with 12 bases in between. Germline CDR1 is LNHDA and CDR2 is SQIVND (reference sequence). In DNA form, the CDR3 reads TGTGCCAGTAGCGTCCGGGACACCAATCAGCCCCAGCATTTT. This gives the protein CASSVRDTNQPQHF.

CDR3 DNA sequence: TGCAGCGTTGCGGGAAACGAGCAGTACTTC. Amino acid sequence: CSVAGNEQYF. The chain carries TRBV29-1 and TRBJ2-7; weak D call: TRBD2 (5 bases). Per germline, CDR1 SQVTM and CDR2 ANQGSEA. The CDR3 is 10 amino acids. V lost 4 bases, J lost 5 bases, and 6 bases lay in between.

This chain joins TRBV7-2 and TRBJ2-3, with unresolved D. CDR1 and CDR2 (germline): SGHTA, FQGNSA. The CDR3 totals 14 residues. Trimming shortened V by 5 bases and J by 4 bases, and 13 bases separated the two germline ends. This CDR3 reads CASSLNPTSDTQYF. CDR3 nucleotides: TGTGCCAGCAGCCTCAACCCTACGTCAGATACGCAGTATTTT.

V gene TRBV18 combines with J gene TRBJ1-5, with D unresolved. In germline, CDR1 is KGHSH, CDR2 LQKENI. This CDR3 is 14 amino acids long. V shed 1 base and J shed 7 bases, with 11 bases lying between them. The CDR3 nucleotides are TGTGCCAGCTCACCACGAGGGCCGGGACAGCCCCAGCATTTT. Its translation: CASSPRGPGQPQHF.

The V gene is TRBV19, the J gene TRBJ1-5; D possibly corresponds to TRBD1 (6 bases). The ends were cut back, 0 bases at V and 0 bases at J, with 21 bases in the middle. Germline lookup yields CDR1 LNHDA and CDR2 SQIVND (reference sequence). The CDR3 length is 20 residues. The CDR3, as DNA: TGTGCCAGTAGTATAGATCGCTTGGGGGGGACACCTTATAGCAATCAGCCCCAGCATTTT. Its translation: CASSIDRLGGTPYSNQPQHF.

This chain connects TRBV6-5 to TRBJ2-4, with 9 bases matching TRBD1. Germline-derived CDR1 and CDR2 are MNHEY and SVGAGI. CDR3 length: 16 amino acids. V shed 2 bases and J 8 bases; nucleotides not matched to a gene: 10. CDR3 residues: CASSYEDGTGSDIQYF. The CDR3, as DNA: TGTGCCAGCAGTTACGAAGACGGGACAGGGTCGGACATTCAGTACTTC.

This clone appeared a single time. The V call is TRBV5-1, the J call TRBJ1-1, with 7 bases identical to TRBD1. The trim removed 3 bases at V and 8 bases at J, leaving 7 bases unmatched. Germline CDR1 is SGHRS and CDR2 is YFSETQ. This CDR3 has 13 amino acids. CDR3: CASSSWDSPEAFF. The CDR3 coding sequence is TGCGCCAGCAGCTCTTGGGACAGCCCCGAAGCTTTCTTT. The full variable domain, rest sourced from reference TRBV5-1 and TRBJ1-1, is KAGVTQTPRYLIKTRGQQVTLSCSPISGHRSVSWYQQTPGQGLQFLFEYFSETQRNKGNFPGRFSGRQFSNSRSEMNVSTLELGDSALYLCASSSWDSPEAFFGQGTRLTVV.

This chain links TRBV7-2 with TRBJ2-2, with D possibly being TRBD1 (5 bases). Germline assignment: CDR1 SGHTA and CDR2 FQGNSA. V was trimmed by 5 bases and J by 5 bases, leaving 15 bases between them. This CDR3 has 15 amino acids. The CDR3 DNA is TGTGCCAGCAGCGTCGATAGGGGTGGGACCGGGGAGCTGTTTTTT. Encoded protein: CASSVDRGGTGELFF.